A single sample is the source of the 8 T cell receptor beta chains below, sequenced in a study of blood T cell repertoires in COVID-19. Only in-frame clones appear in the TCRdb table, and some are missing; sequencing was by immunoSEQ multiplex PCR. The repertoire holds some 250,000 clones, with 85% to 90% as singletons. Source material: peripheral blood. Source of these receptors: a man aged 55 to 70 with acute or convalescent COVID-19.

The V call is TRBV5-8, the J call TRBJ2-1; tentatively, D is TRBD1 (6 bases). The CDR3 loop spans 13 amino acids. V lost 1 base and J lost 5, with 7 bases in between. CDR1 is SGHTS, CDR2 YDEGEE, per germline. The CDR3, as DNA: TGTGCCAGCAGCTTGCCAGGGGACAATGAGCAGTTCTTC. Its translation is CASSLPGDNEQFF.

CDR3 residues: CASRPRQGGREKLFF. For the CDR3, the DNA is TGTGCCAGTAGACCTCGGCAGGGAGGTAGAGAAAAACTGTTTTTT. This chain links TRBV19 with TRBJ1-4; D may be TRBD1 (5 bases). This CDR3 has 15 residues. Trimming pared 6 bases from V and 8 bases from J, leaving 19 bases between. The germline gives CDR1 LNHDA, CDR2 SQIVND (reference sequence).

The chain couples TRBV28 to TRBJ1-1, with D tentatively TRBD1 (5 bases). There are 15 residues in the CDR3. With 0 bases removed from V and 1 base from J, the gap between germline ends came to 9 bases. The germline gives CDR1 MDHEN, CDR2 SYDVKM. For the CDR3, the DNA is TGTGCCAGCAGTTTATGGTCACAGGCGAACACTGAAGCTTTCTTT. Its translation is CASSLWSQANTEAFF.

This clone was seen once. This chain connects TRBV4-3 to TRBJ2-7; 9 nucleotides line up with TRBD2. Looked up from germline, CDR1 is LGHNA and CDR2 is YSLEER. V shed 4 bases and J 4 bases; nucleotides not matched to a gene: 5. The CDR3 consists of 14 residues. This CDR3 reads CASSPRLAGYEQYF. The CDR3 DNA follows: TGCGCCAGCAGCCCCAGGCTAGCGGGATACGAGCAGTACTTC.

This chain uses TRBV9 with TRBJ2-7, with 9 bases identical to TRBD2. V was clipped by 1 base and J by 3 bases; unmatched bases: 8. The CDR3 contains 16 residues. Germline-derived CDR1 and CDR2 are SGDLS and YYNGEE. The CDR3 reads CASSVSPAGGDYEQYF. The CDR3 nucleotides are TGTGCCAGCAGCGTATCCCCTGCGGGAGGGGACTACGAGCAGTACTTC.

This chain links TRBV19 with TRBJ2-3, with D maybe TRBD2 (7 bases). CDR3 length equals 14 residues. The germline V gene encodes CDR1 LNHDA and CDR2 SQIVND (reference sequence). Trimming shortened V by 2 bases and J by 6 bases, and 12 bases separated the two germline ends. The CDR3 DNA reads TGTGCCAGTAGTATACAGGGGACTATTGATACGCAGTATTTT. Amino acids: CASSIQGTIDTQYF.

The chain links TRBV27 to TRBJ1-1, with TRBD1 matching over 9 bases. The ends lost 5 bases at V and 1 base at J; junction bases unmatched: 5. The CDR3 is 15 residues long. Per germline, CDR1 MNHEY and CDR2 SMNVEV (reference sequence). CDR3 bases: TGTGCCAGCAGTCTGGGGACAGGGCCGAACACTGAAGCTTTCTTT. The encoded protein is CASSLGTGPNTEAFF.

In this sample, this clone turned up a few times. The V and J genes are TRBV6-6 and TRBJ2-1; 7 nucleotides agree with TRBD2. The CDR3 loop spans 14 amino acids. Trimming removed 0 bases from V and 6 bases from J; junction bases left unmatched: 2. CDR1 is MNHNY, CDR2 SVGAGI, per germline (reference sequence). Here the CDR3 reads CASSYSGGTNEQFF. As DNA, the CDR3 is TGTGCCAGCAGTTACTCGGGAGGGACCAATGAGCAGTTCTTC.